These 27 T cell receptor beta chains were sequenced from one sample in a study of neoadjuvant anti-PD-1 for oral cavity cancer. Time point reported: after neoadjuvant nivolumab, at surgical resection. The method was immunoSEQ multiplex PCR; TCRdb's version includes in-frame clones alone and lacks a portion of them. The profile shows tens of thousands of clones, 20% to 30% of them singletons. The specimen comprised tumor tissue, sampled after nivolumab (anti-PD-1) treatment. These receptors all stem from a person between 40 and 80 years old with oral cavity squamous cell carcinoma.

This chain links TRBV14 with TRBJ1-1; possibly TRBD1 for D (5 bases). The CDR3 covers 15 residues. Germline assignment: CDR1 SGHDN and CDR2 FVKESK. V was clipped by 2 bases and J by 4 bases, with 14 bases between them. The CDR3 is CASSQYGGRATEAFF. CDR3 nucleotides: TGTGCCAGCAGCCAATACGGGGGTCGGGCCACTGAAGCTTTCTTT.

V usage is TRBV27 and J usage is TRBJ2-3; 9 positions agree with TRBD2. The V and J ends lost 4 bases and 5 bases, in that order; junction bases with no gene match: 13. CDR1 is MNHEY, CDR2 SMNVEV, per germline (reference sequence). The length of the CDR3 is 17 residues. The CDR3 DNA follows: TGTGCCAGCAGTTATACTGGCGGGAGGGCCTCGTTAGATACGCAGTATTTT. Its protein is CASSYTGGRASLDTQYF.

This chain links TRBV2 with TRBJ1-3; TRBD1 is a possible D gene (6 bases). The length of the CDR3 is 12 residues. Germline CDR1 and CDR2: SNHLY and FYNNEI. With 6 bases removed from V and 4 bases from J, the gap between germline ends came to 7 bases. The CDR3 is CASSGQGNTIYF. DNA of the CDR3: TGTGCCAGCAGCGGACAGGGAAACACCATATATTTT. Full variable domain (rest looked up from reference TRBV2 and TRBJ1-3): EPEVTQTPSHQVTQMGQEVILRCVPISNHLYFYWYRQILGQKVEFLVSFYNNEISEKSEIFDDQFSVERPDGSNFTLKIRSTKLEDSAMYFCASSGQGNTIYFGEGSWLTVV.

The CDR3 loop is CSVTGQSGTEAFF. DNA of the CDR3: TGCAGCGTTACCGGACAGTCAGGCACTGAAGCTTTCTTT. The V and J genes are TRBV29-1 and TRBJ1-1, with D maybe TRBD1 (6 bases). V lost 5 bases to trimming and J lost 4 bases, with 14 bases between them. Per the germline V gene, CDR1 is SQVTM and CDR2 is ANQGSEA. CDR3 size: 13 residues. Using reference TRBV29-1 and TRBJ1-1 for the parts outside the CDR3, the full variable domain is SAVISQKPSRDICQRGTSLTIQCQVDSQVTMMFWYRQQPGQSLTLIATANQGSEATYESGFVIDKFPISRPNLTFSTLTVSNMSPEDSSIYLCSVTGQSGTEAFFGQGTRLTVV.

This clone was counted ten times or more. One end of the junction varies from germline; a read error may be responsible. The CDR3 DNA follows: TGTGCCAGCAGCTTAGTTTCGGGGAGGGGAATGCACTTC. Translation: CASSLVSGRGMHF. The chain combines TRBV11-2 with TRBJ2-7; 7 bases fit TRBD2. This CDR3 is built from 13 residues. Germline V lookup: CDR1 SGHAT, CDR2 FQNNGV.

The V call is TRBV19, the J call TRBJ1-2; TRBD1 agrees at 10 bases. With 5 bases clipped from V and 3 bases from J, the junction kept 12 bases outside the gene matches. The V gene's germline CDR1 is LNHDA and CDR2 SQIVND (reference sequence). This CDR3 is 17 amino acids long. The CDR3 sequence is CASSSSRTGGKYYGYTF. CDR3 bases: TGTGCCAGTAGTTCCTCTCGGACAGGGGGAAAATACTATGGCTACACCTTC.

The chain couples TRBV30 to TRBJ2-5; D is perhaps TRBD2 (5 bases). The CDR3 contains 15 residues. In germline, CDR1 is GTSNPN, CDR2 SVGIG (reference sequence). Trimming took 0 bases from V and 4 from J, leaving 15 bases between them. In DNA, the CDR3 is TGTGCCTGGAGTGTAGGAGGAAGTAGTCCAGAGACCCAGTACTTC. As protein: CAWSVGGSSPETQYF.

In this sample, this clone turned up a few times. The CDR3 here is CASSEGGASYNEQFF. The DNA for the CDR3 is TGTGCCAGCAGCGAGGGGGGCGCCTCCTACAATGAGCAGTTCTTC. The chain uses TRBV9 and TRBJ2-1; D is perhaps TRBD1 or TRBD2 (6 bases each). The V end lost 3 bases, the J end lost 0 bases, and 10 bases lay between the germline ends. The germline CDR1 and CDR2 sequences are SGDLS and YYNGEE. This CDR3 spans 15 amino acids. The whole variable domain, remainder taken from reference TRBV9 and TRBJ2-1, is DSGVTQTPKHLITATGQRVTLRCSPRSGDLSVYWYQQSLDQGLQFLIQYYNGEERAKGNILERFSAQQFPDLHSELNLSSLELGDSALYFCASSEGGASYNEQFFGPGTRLTVL.

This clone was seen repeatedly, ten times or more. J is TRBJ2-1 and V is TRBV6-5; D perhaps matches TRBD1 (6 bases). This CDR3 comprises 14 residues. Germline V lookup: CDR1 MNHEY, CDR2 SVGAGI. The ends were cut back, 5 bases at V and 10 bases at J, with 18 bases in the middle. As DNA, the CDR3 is TGTGCCAGCAGTAACGGACAGTTTACAAGGGAGCAGTTCTTC. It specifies CASSNGQFTREQFF.

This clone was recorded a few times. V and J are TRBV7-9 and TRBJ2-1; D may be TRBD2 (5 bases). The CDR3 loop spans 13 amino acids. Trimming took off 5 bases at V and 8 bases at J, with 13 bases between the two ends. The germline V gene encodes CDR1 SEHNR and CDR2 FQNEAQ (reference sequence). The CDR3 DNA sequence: TGTGCCAGCAGCCCCGCGGGTATAGATGAGCAGTTCTTC. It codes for CASSPAGIDEQFF.

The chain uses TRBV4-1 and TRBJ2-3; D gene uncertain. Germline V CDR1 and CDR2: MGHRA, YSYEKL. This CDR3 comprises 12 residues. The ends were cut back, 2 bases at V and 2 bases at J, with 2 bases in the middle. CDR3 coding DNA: TGCGCCAGCAGCCAAACCACAGATACGCAGTATTTT. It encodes CASSQTTDTQYF.

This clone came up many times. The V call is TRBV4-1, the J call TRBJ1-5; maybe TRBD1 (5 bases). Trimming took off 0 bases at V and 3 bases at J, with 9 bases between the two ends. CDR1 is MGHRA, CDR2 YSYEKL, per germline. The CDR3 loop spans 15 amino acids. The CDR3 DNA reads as TGCGCCAGCAGCCAAGAGGGGGGGAACAATCAGCCCCAGCATTTT. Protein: CASSQEGGNNQPQHF.

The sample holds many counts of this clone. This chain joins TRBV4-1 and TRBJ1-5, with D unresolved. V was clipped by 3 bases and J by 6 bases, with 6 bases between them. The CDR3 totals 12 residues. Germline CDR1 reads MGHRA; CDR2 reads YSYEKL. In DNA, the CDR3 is TGCGCCAGCAGCCAGTGGGGTCAGCCCCAGCATTTT. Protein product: CASSQWGQPQHF.

The DNA of the CDR3 is TGCGCCAGCAGCGTCGATCAAAACACTGAAGCTTTCTTT. It is translated as CASSVDQNTEAFF. The chain combines TRBV5-1 with TRBJ1-1; no clear D gene. The CDR3 spans 13 residues. V was cut by 4 bases and J by 2 bases, with 9 bases left in between. Germline V gene lookup returns CDR1 SGHRS and CDR2 YFSETQ.

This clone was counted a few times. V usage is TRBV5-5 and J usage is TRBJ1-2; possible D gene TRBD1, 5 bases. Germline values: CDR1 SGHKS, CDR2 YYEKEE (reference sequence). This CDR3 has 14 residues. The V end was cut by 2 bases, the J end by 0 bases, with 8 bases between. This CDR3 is CASSLTGANYGYTF. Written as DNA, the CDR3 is TGTGCCAGCAGCTTAACAGGAGCTAACTATGGCTACACCTTC.

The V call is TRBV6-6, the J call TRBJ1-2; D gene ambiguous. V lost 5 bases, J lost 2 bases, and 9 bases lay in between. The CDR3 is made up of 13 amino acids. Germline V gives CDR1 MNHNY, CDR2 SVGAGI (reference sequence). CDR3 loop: CASSPGPNYGYTF. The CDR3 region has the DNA TGTGCCAGCAGTCCCGGCCCGAACTATGGCTACACCTTC.

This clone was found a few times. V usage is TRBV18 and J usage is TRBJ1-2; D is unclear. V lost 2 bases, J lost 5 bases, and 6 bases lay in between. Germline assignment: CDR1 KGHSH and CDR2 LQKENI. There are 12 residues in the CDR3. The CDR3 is CASSPREYGYTF. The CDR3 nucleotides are TGTGCCAGCTCACCAAGAGAATATGGCTACACCTTC.

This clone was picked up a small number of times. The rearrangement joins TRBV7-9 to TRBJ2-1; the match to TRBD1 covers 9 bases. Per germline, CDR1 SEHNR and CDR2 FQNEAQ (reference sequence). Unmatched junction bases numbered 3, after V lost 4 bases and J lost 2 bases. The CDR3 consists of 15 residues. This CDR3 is CASSSDRGAYNEQFF. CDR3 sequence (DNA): TGTGCCAGCAGCTCGGACAGGGGCGCCTACAATGAGCAGTTCTTC. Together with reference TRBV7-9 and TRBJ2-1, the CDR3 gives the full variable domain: DTGVSQNPRHKITKRGQNVTFRCDPISEHNRLYWYRQTLGQGPEFLTYFQNEAQLEKSRLLSDRFSAERPKGSFSTLEIQRTEQGDSAMYLCASSSDRGAYNEQFFGPGTRLTVL.

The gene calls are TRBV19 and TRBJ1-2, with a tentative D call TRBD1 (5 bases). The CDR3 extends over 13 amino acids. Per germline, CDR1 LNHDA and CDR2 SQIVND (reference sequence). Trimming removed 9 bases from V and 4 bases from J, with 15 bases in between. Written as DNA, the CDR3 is TGTGCCAGCAGAGAAAGCAGGGCCTATGGCTACACCTTC. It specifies CASRESRAYGYTF. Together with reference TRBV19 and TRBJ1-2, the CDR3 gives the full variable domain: DGGITQSPKYLFRKEGQNVTLSCEQNLNHDAMYWYRQDPGQGLRLIYYSQIVNDFQKGDIAEGYSVSREKKESFPLTVTSAQKNPTAFYLCASRESRAYGYTFGSGTRLTVV.

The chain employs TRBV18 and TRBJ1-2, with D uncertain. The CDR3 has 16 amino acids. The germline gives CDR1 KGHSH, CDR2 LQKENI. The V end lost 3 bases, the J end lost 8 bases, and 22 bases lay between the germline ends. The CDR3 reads CASSPYRADGYGGYTF. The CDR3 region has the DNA TGTGCCAGCTCACCTTATAGGGCTGACGGATATGGCGGCTACACCTTC.

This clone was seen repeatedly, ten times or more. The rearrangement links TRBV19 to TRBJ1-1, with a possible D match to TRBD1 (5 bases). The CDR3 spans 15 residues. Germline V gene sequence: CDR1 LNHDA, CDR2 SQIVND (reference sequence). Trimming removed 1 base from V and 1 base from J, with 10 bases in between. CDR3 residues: CASSIVGTANTEAFF. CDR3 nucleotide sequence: TGTGCCAGTAGTATAGTAGGGACGGCGAACACTGAAGCTTTCTTT.

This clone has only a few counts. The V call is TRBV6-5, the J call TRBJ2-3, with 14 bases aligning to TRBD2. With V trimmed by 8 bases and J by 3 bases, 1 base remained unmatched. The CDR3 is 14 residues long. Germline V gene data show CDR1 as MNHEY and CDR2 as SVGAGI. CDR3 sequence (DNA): TGTGCCAGCCGGACTAGCGGGGGGACAGATACGCAGTATTTT. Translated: CASRTSGGTDTQYF.

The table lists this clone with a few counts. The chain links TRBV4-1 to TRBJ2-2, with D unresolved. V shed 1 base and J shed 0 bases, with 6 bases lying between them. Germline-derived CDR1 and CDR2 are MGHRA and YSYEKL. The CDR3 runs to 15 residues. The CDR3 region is CASSQGSANTGELFF. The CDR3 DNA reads TGCGCCAGCAGCCAAGGGTCTGCGAACACCGGGGAGCTGTTTTTT.

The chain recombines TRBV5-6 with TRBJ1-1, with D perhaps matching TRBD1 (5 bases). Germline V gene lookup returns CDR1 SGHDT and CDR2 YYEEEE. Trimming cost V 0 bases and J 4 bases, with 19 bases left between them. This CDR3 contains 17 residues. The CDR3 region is CASSLAGWGPPGTEAFF. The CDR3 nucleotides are TGTGCCAGCAGCTTGGCCGGGTGGGGACCCCCGGGCACTGAAGCTTTCTTT.

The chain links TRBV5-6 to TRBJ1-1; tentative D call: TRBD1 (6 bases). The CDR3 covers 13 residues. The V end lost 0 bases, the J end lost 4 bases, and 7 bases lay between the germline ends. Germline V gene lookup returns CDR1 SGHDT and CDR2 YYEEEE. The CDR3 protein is CASSLEGGTEAFF. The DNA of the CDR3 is TGTGCCAGCAGCTTGGAAGGGGGCACTGAAGCTTTCTTT. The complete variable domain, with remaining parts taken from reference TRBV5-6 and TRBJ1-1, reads DAGVTQSPTHLIKTRGQQVTLRCSPKSGHDTVSWYQQALGQGPQFIFQYYEEEERQRGNFPDRFSGHQFPNYSSELNVNALLLGDSALYLCASSLEGGTEAFFGQGTRLTVV.

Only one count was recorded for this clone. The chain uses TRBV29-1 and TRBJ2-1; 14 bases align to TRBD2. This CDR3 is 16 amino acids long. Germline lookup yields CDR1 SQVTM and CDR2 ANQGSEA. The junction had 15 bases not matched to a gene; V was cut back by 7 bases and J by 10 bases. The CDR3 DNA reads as TGCAGCGCCCAAGGTACGGGACTAGCGGGAGTGGGCGAGCAGTTCTTC. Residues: CSAQGTGLAGVGEQFF.

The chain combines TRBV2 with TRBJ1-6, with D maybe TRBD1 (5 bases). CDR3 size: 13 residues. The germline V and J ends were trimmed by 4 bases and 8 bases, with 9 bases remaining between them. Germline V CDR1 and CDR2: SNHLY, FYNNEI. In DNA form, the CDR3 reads TGTGCCAGCAGTGTCCGGGACGATTCACCCCTCCACTTT. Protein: CASSVRDDSPLHF.